This T cell receptor (beta chain) was captured in a study of response to subunit inactivated influenza vaccine. Overall study results and limits: The authors suggested that few new T cells are recruited per seasonal influenza vaccination.

This clonotype was found a few times. Its antigen is unknown. TCRdb re-derived calls from the RT-PCR reads in MiXCR, one entry per CDR3 protein. The data hold 700,000 to 900,000 distinct CDR3 sequences, with about 20% observed a single time. V lost 7 bases to trimming and J lost 2 bases, with 19 bases between them. This CDR3 region has 16 residues. CDR1 MNHEY and CDR2 SMNVEV come from the germline V gene (reference sequence). The sequencing used PBMCs from blood, collected roughly 5 days after vaccination. The chain is built from TRBV27 and TRBJ2-3; D is unclear. The receptor's source is a middle-aged man who received an inactivated influenza vaccine. This CDR3 is CASTQPDHISTDTQYF. In DNA, the CDR3 is TGTGCCAGCACTCAGCCGGACCACATATCCACAGATACGCAGTATTTT.